Listed below are T cell receptor beta chains from one sample, sequenced in a study of graft-versus-host responses after intestinal transplantation. Sequencing used immunoSEQ multiplex PCR; TCRdb keeps in-frame clones, though not all of them. The sample records 140,000 or so clones, about 93% being singletons. No cognate antigen is known for these TCRs. Sequencing used unstimulated CD4+ T cells sorted from spleen or lymph node cells, obtained before intestinal transplant. Receptors originate from a human donor who received an intestinal transplant. The CDR3 runs from the conserved cysteine through the conserved F or W. D genes are given only for firm matches. Part of the rows lack a size; the others show once, few, many or a class for expanded clones.

clone size,V gene,D gene,J gene,CDR3 DNA,CDR3 protein
NA,TRBV5-1,TRBD1,TRBJ1-1,TGCGCCAGCAATCAAGGGGGCCAACTCAACACTGAAGCTTTCTTT,CASNQGGQLNTEAFF
NA,TRBV2,TRBD2,TRBJ2-5,TGTGCCAGCGGTCTAGCGGGAGAGGCAGAGACCCAGTACTTC,CASGLAGEAETQYF
once,TRBV29-1,NA,TRBJ2-5,TGCAGCGTTGAAGTTGGGACCAAGAGACCCCAGTACTTC,CSVEVGTKRPQYF
NA,TRBV27,TRBD1,TRBJ2-7,TGTGCCAGCAGTTTATATGGGACAGAGCACTACGAGCAGTACTTC,CASSLYGTEHYEQYF
once,TRBV29-1,TRBD2,TRBJ2-7,TGCAGCGTTACCGTATTAGCGGGAGGGTCCGAGCAGTACTTC,CSVTVLAGGSEQYF
NA,TRBV7-6,TRBD1,TRBJ1-4,TGTGCCAGCAGCCAATTAACCCCCGCCCCAACAGGGGTAAATGAAAAACTGTTTTTT,CASSQLTPAPTGVNEKLFF
NA,TRBV6-5,NA,TRBJ2-7,TGTGCCAGCAGTGGAGACAGGAGCGCCTACGAGCAGTACTTC,CASSGDRSAYEQYF
NA,TRBV18,NA,TRBJ2-6,TGTGCCAGCTCTCTACTCCGGGACTCACGCTCTGGGGCCAACGTCCTGACTTTC,CASSLLRDSRSGANVLTF
NA,TRBV6-1,TRBD2,TRBJ2-7,TGTGCCAGCAGTGGAACCCCGGGACTAGCGGGAGGAAGGGACGAGCAGTACTTC,CASSGTPGLAGGRDEQYF
once,TRBV11-1,NA,TRBJ1-1,TGTGCCAGCAGCCCCAGGGCTAGTGAAGCTTTCTTT,CASSPRASEAFF
once,TRBV28,TRBD1,TRBJ1-5,TGTGCCAGCAGTTCCGCGGGGCAGGGGGTACAGCAGCCCCAGCATTTT,CASSSAGQGVQQPQHF
NA,TRBV18,NA,TRBJ1-3,TGTGCCAGCTCACCATATTCAGGGGTGACCCCCTCTGGAAACACCATATATTTT,CASSPYSGVTPSGNTIYF
NA,TRBV29-1,NA,TRBJ2-7,TGCAGCGTTGTAGTACAGAGCTACGAGCAGTACTTC,CSVVVQSYEQYF
NA,TRBV28,NA,TRBJ1-3,TGTGCCAGCGAGTCTGGCGTTGGTCTTCCGAAAGGAAACACCATATATTTT,CASESGVGLPKGNTIYF
NA,TRBV19,NA,TRBJ1-5,TGTGCCAATAAACTATACCAGCCCCAGCATTTT,CANKLYQPQHF
NA,TRBV9,NA,TRBJ1-1,TGTGCCAGCAGCGTACTGGGGGGGAACACTGAAGCTTTCTTT,CASSVLGGNTEAFF
NA,TRBV27,NA,TRBJ2-3,TGTGCCAGCAGTTTAGAGGGGCCCCTAGCCGATACGCAGTATTTT,CASSLEGPLADTQYF
NA,TRBV7-9,NA,TRBJ2-1,TGTGCCAGCAGCCCCCACCGGGGTAGGGCTAACCTCAATGAGCAGTTCTTC,CASSPHRGRANLNEQFF
NA,TRBV9,TRBD1,TRBJ2-7,TGTGCCTCCTCGCCGAGACAGGGGGCCTACGAGCAGTACTTC,CASSPRQGAYEQYF
NA,TRBV7-2,NA,TRBJ2-7,TGTGCCAGCAGCTTAGTGAGGAGCTCCTACGAGCAGTACTTC,CASSLVRSSYEQYF
NA,TRBV27,NA,TRBJ1-5,TGTGCCAGCAGTTTAGGGGGAGGGAGGGCTAGTCATAGCAATCAGCCCCAGCATTTT,CASSLGGGRASHSNQPQHF
once,TRBV5-1,TRBD2,TRBJ2-7,TGCGCCAGCAGCCCGGAGGTACTAGCGGGAGGGCCTCGGCTCGACGAGCAGTACTTC,CASSPEVLAGGPRLDEQYF
NA,TRBV30,NA,TRBJ2-5,TGTGCCTGGGCCCCGGGGGATGAGACCCAGTACTTC,CAWAPGDETQYF
once,TRBV7-2,TRBD2,TRBJ2-3,TGTGCCAGCAGCCCCCCGGGACTAGCGGGAGAAGATACGCAGTATTTT,CASSPPGLAGEDTQYF
NA,TRBV5-5,NA,TRBJ2-7,TGTGCCAGCAGCTTGGCTACCCACGAGCAGTACTTC,CASSLATHEQYF
NA,TRBV4-1,NA,TRBJ2-7,TGCGCCAGCAGCCAAGGCGCCTGGCGCTACGAGCAGTACTTC,CASSQGAWRYEQYF
NA,TRBV14,NA,TRBJ2-2,TGTGCCAGCAGCCCCCATCTCGGGGAGCTGTTTTTT,CASSPHLGELFF
NA,TRBV5-6,NA,TRBJ2-1,TGTGCCAGCAGTCAGGCTGGGAGCTCCTACAATGAGCAGTTCTTC,CASSQAGSSYNEQFF
NA,TRBV10-1,NA,TRBJ2-5,TGCGCCAGCAGTGAGGAACAGGCGATACAAGAGACCCAGTACTTC,CASSEEQAIQETQYF
NA,TRBV30,TRBD1,TRBJ1-3,TGTGCCTGGATGGGGGACAGGGTTTCTGGAAACACCATATATTTT,CAWMGDRVSGNTIYF
NA,TRBV5-1,NA,TRBJ2-1,TGCGCCAGCAGAAGGGGTAGCTCCTACAATGAGCAGTTCTTC,CASRRGSSYNEQFF
once,TRBV28,NA,TRBJ2-7,TGTGCCAGCAGCTATTACTACGAGCAGTACTTC,CASSYYYEQYF
NA,TRBV30,TRBD1,TRBJ2-7,TGTGCCTGGAGTGCCAAACAGGGGCCGCGGGTCTACGAGCAGTACTTC,CAWSAKQGPRVYEQYF
NA,TRBV7-9,TRBD1,TRBJ1-4,TGTGCCAGCAGCTTGGACAGGCCGAGGGGAAAACTGTTTTTT,CASSLDRPRGKLFF
NA,TRBV7-9,NA,TRBJ1-2,TGTGCCAGCAGCCCGAGACAGGATCCAGGCTACACCTTC,CASSPRQDPGYTF
NA,TRBV7-3,NA,TRBJ2-1,TGTGCCAGCAGCTCGATCGGGCCTAGTGGTGAGCAGTTCTTC,CASSSIGPSGEQFF
NA,TRBV6-1,NA,TRBJ2-2,TGTGCCAGCAGTTTAGGACAGCCGAACACCGGGGAGCTGTTTTTT,CASSLGQPNTGELFF
NA,TRBV6-5,TRBD1,TRBJ1-1,TGTGCCAGCAGTTACGCCAGGGGGCAGACTGAAGCTTTCTTT,CASSYARGQTEAFF
NA,TRBV20-1,NA,TRBJ2-7,TGCAGTGGTGGACTCTCCTACGAGCAGTACTTC,CSGGLSYEQYF
NA,TRBV5-4,NA,TRBJ2-3,TGTGCCAGCAGCTTGGTCGGCCGGGGGCGTAGCACAGATACGCAGTATTTT,CASSLVGRGRSTDTQYF
NA,TRBV10-2,NA,TRBJ1-1,TGCGCCAGCAGTGACGGCATGAACACTGAAGCTTTCTTT,CASSDGMNTEAFF
once,TRBV7-8,TRBD2,TRBJ2-5,TGTGCCAGCAGCCGAGGGGCTAGCGGGGTTCAAGAGACCCAGTACTTC,CASSRGASGVQETQYF
NA,TRBV6-6,TRBD2,TRBJ2-1,TGTGCCAGCAGTTACCGAGCTAGCGGGAGTATAGTCTTC,CASSYRASGSIVF
NA,TRBV7-2,NA,TRBJ2-7,TGTGCTAGCAGCTTAGGGGGTGGTGCATACGAGCAGTACTTC,CASSLGGGAYEQYF